Each of the 18 T cell receptor beta chains below was sequenced from the same sample in a study of cytomegalovirus exposure and HLA in healthy donors. The PCR contained 60 Vbeta and 13 Jbeta primers. Generated by immunoSEQ multiplex PCR, the TCRdb table keeps only in-frame clones and is missing some. The table records about 82,000 clones, 80% to 90% of them present only once. Sequenced input: PBMCs. Every receptor here comes from a man between 65 and 85 years old in good health and CMV-seropositive.

This rearrangement joins TRBV4-1 to TRBJ2-4; a possible D gene is TRBD1 (7 bases). Per germline, CDR1 MGHRA and CDR2 YSYEKL. Trimming shortened V by 0 bases and J by 6 bases, and 21 bases separated the two germline ends. The CDR3 totals 18 residues. CDR3 protein: CASSQESIRGASRNIQYF. CDR3 bases: TGCGCCAGCAGCCAAGAGTCTATCAGGGGGGCTAGCCGAAACATTCAGTACTTC.

The chain has TRBV11-2 and TRBJ2-3, with 9 bases matching TRBD2. This CDR3 spans 15 amino acids. Germline V CDR1 and CDR2: SGHAT, FQNNGV. V shed 4 bases and J 6 bases; nucleotides not matched to a gene: 8. CDR3 in amino acids: CASSSSSGKGDTQYF. Written as DNA, the CDR3 is TGTGCCAGCAGCTCTTCTAGCGGGAAGGGTGATACGCAGTATTTT.

This chain connects TRBV6-1 to TRBJ1-5; D perhaps matches TRBD1 (5 bases). CDR3 length equals 15 residues. The V end lost 7 bases, the J end lost 2 bases, and 15 bases lay between the germline ends. CDR1 and CDR2 from the germline V gene are MNHNS and SASEGT. The CDR3 region has the DNA TGTGCCAGCATGGTACAGGATTATGGCAATCAGCCCCAGCATTTT. Protein: CASMVQDYGNQPQHF.

In its sample, this clone was seen once. The rearrangement uses TRBV11-2 and TRBJ2-4; D remains unclear. In germline, CDR1 is SGHAT, CDR2 FQNNGV. The CDR3 has 14 residues. V was clipped by 5 bases and J by 3 bases, with 11 bases between them. This chain's CDR3 is CASSQNPVKNIQYF. CDR3 in DNA: TGTGCCAGCAGCCAGAACCCAGTCAAAAACATTCAGTACTTC.

J is TRBJ2-3 and V is TRBV19, with D perhaps TRBD1 (6 bases). CDR1 is LNHDA and CDR2 is SQIVND in the germline V gene (reference sequence). V gave up 10 bases and J gave up 6 bases, with 17 bases separating them. This CDR3 is 13 amino acids long. CDR3 in DNA: TGTGCCACCAGGGACAATCTGGGGGATACGCAGTATTTT. It encodes CATRDNLGDTQYF.

The rearrangement joins TRBV5-1 to TRBJ2-4; TRBD2 matches 10 bases. Per the germline V gene, CDR1 is SGHRS and CDR2 is YFSETQ. J was trimmed by 8 bases and V by 0 bases; bases with no gene match: 8. CDR3 length: 16 amino acids. CDR3 residues: CASSLAAASGSDIQYF. The CDR3 nucleotides read TGCGCCAGCAGCTTGGCCGCGGCTAGCGGGAGTGACATTCAGTACTTC.

The gene calls are TRBV28 and TRBJ1-1, with D unclear. The CDR3 totals 14 residues. V was cut by 5 bases and J by 5 bases, with 15 bases left in between. Germline V gene lookup returns CDR1 MDHEN and CDR2 SYDVKM. DNA of the CDR3: TGTGCCAGCAGTCCAAACTCCGGGAGGACTGAAGCTTTCTTT. Translated, it gives CASSPNSGRTEAFF.

The chain combines TRBV28 with TRBJ2-7, with 11 positions matching TRBD1. The V segment lost 5 bases and the J segment 8 bases; nucleotides outside the gene matches: 8. This CDR3 comprises 14 residues. Germline V CDR1 and CDR2: MDHEN, SYDVKM. The CDR3 DNA reads as TGTGCCAGCAGTGGACAGGGGGCGGTAGGCCAGCAGTACTTC. It yields the protein CASSGQGAVGQQYF.

The chain recombines TRBV10-3 with TRBJ2-7; 9 positions match TRBD1. J was trimmed by 5 bases and V by 2 bases; bases with no gene match: 4. CDR1 and CDR2 from the germline V gene are ENHRY and SYGVKD. The CDR3 length is 14 residues. CDR3 in DNA: TGTGCCATCAGTGAGGAACAGGGGGCAGACGAGCAGTACTTC. It specifies CAISEEQGADEQYF.

The chain employs TRBV2 and TRBJ2-1, with 12 bases matching TRBD2. V gave up 5 bases and J gave up 4 bases; unmatched junction bases: 12. Germline loops: CDR1 SNHLY, CDR2 FYNNEI. The CDR3 length is 18 residues. CDR3 protein: CASSLAGGLAGFYNEQFF. The CDR3 nucleotides read TGTGCCAGCAGTCTCGCGGGAGGACTAGCGGGGTTTTACAATGAGCAGTTCTTC.

The chain joins TRBV18 to TRBJ2-3, with TRBD2 matching 7 bases. Germline-derived CDR1 and CDR2 are KGHSH and LQKENI. This CDR3 is 15 amino acids long. V shed 0 bases, J shed 1 base, and the junction held 1 base outside the gene matches. The CDR3 DNA is TGTGCCAGCTCACCACCGGGGGGGGGCACAGATACGCAGTATTTT. Protein: CASSPPGGGTDTQYF.

V usage is TRBV18 and J usage is TRBJ1-1, with 8 bases fitting TRBD1. The V segment lost 6 bases and the J segment 0 bases; nucleotides outside the gene matches: 6. The CDR3 has 15 residues. CDR1 and CDR2 (germline): KGHSH, LQKENI. In nucleotides, the CDR3 is TGTGCCAGCTCGCCAAGACAGGGGATGAACACTGAAGCTTTCTTT. It codes for CASSPRQGMNTEAFF.

J is TRBJ2-7 and V is TRBV4-2, with a possible D match to TRBD2 (6 bases). The length of the CDR3 is 15 residues. Germline V lookup: CDR1 LGHNA, CDR2 YNFKEQ. The V gene lost 0 bases and the J gene lost 6 bases, with 15 bases spanning the gap. The DNA of the CDR3 is TGTGCCAGCAGCCAAGAAGTTGGTGTGGGGGGCGAGCAGTACTTC. Amino acids: CASSQEVGVGGEQYF.

The chain links TRBV7-6 to TRBJ2-5, with 11 bases lining up with TRBD2. This CDR3 is 19 amino acids long. With 1 base clipped from V and 4 bases from J, the junction kept 14 bases outside the gene matches. Germline assignment: CDR1 SGHVS and CDR2 FNYEAQ. CDR3: CASSLDPGLAALGGETQYF. The CDR3 coding sequence is TGTGCCAGCAGCTTAGACCCGGGACTAGCGGCCTTAGGGGGAGAGACCCAGTACTTC. Looking up the rest from reference TRBV7-6 and TRBJ2-5 gives the full variable domain: GAGVSQSPRYKVTKRGQDVALRCDPISGHVSLYWYRQALGQGPEFLTYFNYEAQQDKSGLPNDRFSAERPEGSISTLTIQRTEQRDSAMYRCASSLDPGLAALGGETQYFGPGTRLLVL.

Only one count was recorded for this clone. J is TRBJ2-2 and V is TRBV29-1, with D possibly matching TRBD1 (6 bases). The CDR3 is 13 amino acids. Germline V gene sequence: CDR1 SQVTM, CDR2 ANQGSEA. The V and J ends lost 6 bases and 0 bases respectively, with 8 bases between them. CDR3: CSVRDTNTGELFF. The CDR3 region has the DNA TGCAGCGTCCGGGACACGAACACCGGGGAGCTGTTTTTT.

The gene calls are TRBV18 and TRBJ1-1; a weak D match, TRBD1 (6 bases). CDR3 size: 15 residues. The V and J ends lost 3 bases and 4 bases respectively, with 15 bases between them. Germline V lookup: CDR1 KGHSH, CDR2 LQKENI. For the CDR3, the DNA is TGTGCCAGCTCACCGCCCAGGGGTGTAGGCACTGAAGCTTTCTTT. This sequence encodes CASSPPRGVGTEAFF.

The rearrangement links TRBV2 to TRBJ2-5, with D maybe TRBD1 (5 bases). Per the germline V gene, CDR1 is SNHLY and CDR2 is FYNNEI. Between the trimmed V and J ends, which lost 7 bases and 0 bases, there was a span of 9 bases. The length of the CDR3 is 13 residues. The CDR3 protein is CASKTDNQETQYF. The CDR3 DNA follows: TGTGCCAGCAAGACAGATAACCAAGAGACCCAGTACTTC.

The chain combines TRBV4-2 with TRBJ2-7; D may be TRBD1 (6 bases). The CDR3 sequence is 16 residues long. Germline CDR1 and CDR2: LGHNA and YNFKEQ. Deletions cut 0 bases from V and 5 bases from J, with 17 bases between. The CDR3 sequence is CASSQERVRGSDEQYF. CDR3 sequence (DNA): TGTGCCAGCAGCCAAGAGAGGGTCAGGGGTAGCGACGAGCAGTACTTC.